Presented here are 2 T cell receptor beta chains from one specimen sequenced in a study of cytomegalovirus exposure and HLA in healthy donors. The PCR used 60 Vbeta and 13 Jbeta primers. Method: immunoSEQ multiplex PCR; TCRdb's copy keeps in-frame clones and lacks some. Of fewer than 250,000 clones listed, 85% to 90% were seen once; the top ten hold over 1%. Material: PBMCs. Receptors were obtained from a human donor in good health.

The V and J genes are TRBV5-6 and TRBJ2-7, with a weak D call TRBD2 (6 bases). This CDR3 has 13 residues. Deletions cut 2 bases from V and 7 bases from J, with 13 bases between. Looked up from germline, CDR1 is SGHDT and CDR2 is YYEEEE. The CDR3 region is CASSLGLLGEQYF. DNA of the CDR3: TGTGCCAGCAGCTTAGGACTATTAGGGGAGCAGTACTTC.

V usage is TRBV6-5 and J usage is TRBJ1-1; D is unclear. Germline CDR1 MNHEY, CDR2 SVGAGI. CDR3 size: 14 residues. Trimming removed 5 bases at V and 7 bases at J, with 17 bases between. Written as DNA, the CDR3 is TGTGCCAGCAGTCCCCCGGCGGCGCGTTTTGAAGCTTTCTTT. This sequence encodes CASSPPAARFEAFF.